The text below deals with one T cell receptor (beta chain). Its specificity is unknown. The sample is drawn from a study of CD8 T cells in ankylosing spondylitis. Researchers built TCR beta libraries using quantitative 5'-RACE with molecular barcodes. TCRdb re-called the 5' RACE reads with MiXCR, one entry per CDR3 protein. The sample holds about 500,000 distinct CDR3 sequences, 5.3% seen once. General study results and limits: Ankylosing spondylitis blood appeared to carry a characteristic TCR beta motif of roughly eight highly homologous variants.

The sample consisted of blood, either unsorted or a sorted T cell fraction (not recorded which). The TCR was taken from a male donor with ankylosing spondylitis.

This chain's CDR3 is CASSYSDYGTGGNNEQFF. In nucleotides, the CDR3 is TGTGCCAGCAGTTACTCGGATTACGGGACAGGGGGAAACAATGAGCAGTTCTTC. The rearrangement joins TRBV6-5 to TRBJ2-1; 11 bases are shared with TRBD1. This CDR3 contains 18 residues. V trimming: 0 bases; J trimming: 5 bases; junction bases outside the gene matches: 9. Germline CDR1 and CDR2: MNHEY and SVGAGI.